These T cell receptor beta chains were read from a single sample in a study of blood T cell repertoires in COVID-19. The method was immunoSEQ multiplex PCR; TCRdb's version includes in-frame clones alone and lacks a portion of them. Of about 13,000 clones listed, roughly 80% were seen once; the top ten hold around 38%. Sequenced: peripheral blood. The receptors stem from a woman over 75 with acute or convalescent COVID-19. Each CDR3 is given with its conserved first and last residue. Each record gives: J gene, D gene, clone size, V gene, CDR3 protein, CDR3 DNA. A D gene is named only where the DNA matches it firmly. Size values are once, few and many counts, or a class for expanded clones, and some rows have none.

TRBJ1-5	-	-	TRBV3-1/TRBV3-2	CASSQEGGANQPQHF	TGTGCCAGCAGCCAAGAGGGGGGGGCCAATCAGCCCCAGCATTTT
TRBJ2-7	-	-	TRBV3-1/TRBV3-2	CASSLRASPVYEQYF	TGTGCCAGCAGCCTCAGGGCGTCCCCCGTCTACGAGCAGTACTTC
TRBJ2-2	TRBD2	once	TRBV7-2	CASSLGTSGGSGELFF	TGTGCCAGCAGCTTAGGGACTAGCGGGGGTTCCGGGGAGCTGTTTTTT
TRBJ2-2	TRBD2	few	TRBV7-3	CASSLRRGANTGELFF	TGTGCCAGCAGTCTCCGGCGGGGGGCGAACACCGGGGAGCTGTTTTTT
TRBJ2-1	TRBD2	-	TRBV9	CASSSTASGGYNEQFF	TGTGCCAGCAGCTCCACGGCTAGCGGGGGGTACAATGAGCAGTTCTTC
TRBJ1-5	-	-	TRBV19	CASSIGQHNQPQHF	TGTGCCAGTAGTATCGGACAGCACAATCAGCCCCAGCATTTT
TRBJ1-2	-	once	TRBV9	CASTQGNYGYTF	TGTGCCAGCACACAGGGAAACTATGGCTACACCTTC
TRBJ1-1	TRBD1	-	TRBV18	CASSPRQGIVAEAFF	TGTGCCAGCTCACCGCGACAGGGGATCGTCGCTGAAGCTTTCTTT
TRBJ1-4	TRBD1	-	TRBV2	CASSDRTGPRRKLFF	TGTGCCAGCAGTGATCGGACAGGGCCTAGGAGAAAACTGTTTTTT
TRBJ1-2	-	-	TRBV24-1	CATSDPLVGFSGYTF	TGTGCCACCAGTGACCCACTAGTCGGGTTCTCTGGCTACACCTTC
TRBJ2-5	TRBD2	-	TRBV5-1	CASSLAGAPRETQYF	TGCGCCAGCAGCCTAGCGGGGGCCCCGAGGGAGACCCAGTACTTC
TRBJ1-2	-	-	TRBV28	CASSLSDIYGYTF	TGTGCCAGCAGTTTATCGGACATCTATGGCTACACCTTC
TRBJ1-5	-	-	TRBV6-5	CASAGSGGTQPQHF	TGTGCCAGCGCCGGGTCCGGGGGGACTCAGCCCCAGCATTTT
TRBJ2-2	TRBD1	-	TRBV7-9	CASSTRISGGPPSSGELFF	TGTGCCAGCAGCACCAGAATCTCAGGGGGTCCCCCGTCGTCGGGGGAGCTGTTTTTT
TRBJ1-2	TRBD1	few	TRBV19	CASSRQGRADYGYTF	TGTGCCAGTAGTCGACAGGGTAGGGCAGACTATGGCTACACCTTC
TRBJ1-1	-	-	TRBV19	CASSIYTEAFF	TGTGCCAGTAGTATCTACACTGAAGCTTTCTTT
TRBJ2-7	TRBD1	-	TRBV10-1	CASSGQDLYEQYF	TGCGCCAGCAGCGGACAGGATCTCTACGAGCAGTACTTC
TRBJ2-1	-	-	TRBV7-2	CASSGAGPYNEQFF	TGTGCCAGCAGCGGGGCGGGACCTTACAATGAGCAGTTCTTC
TRBJ1-2	-	-	TRBV18	CASSTGDYGYTF	TGTGCCAGCTCAACGGGGGATTACGGCTACACCTTC
TRBJ2-5	-	few	TRBV5-1	CASSLWLQETQYF	TGCGCCAGCAGCTTATGGCTTCAAGAGACCCAGTACTTC
TRBJ1-2	-	-	TRBV5-6	CASSLNREGYTF	TGTGCCAGCAGCTTAAACAGGGAGGGCTACACCTTC
TRBJ1-2	-	-	TRBV10-3	CAISESNSYGYTF	TGTGCCATCAGTGAGTCGAACAGCTATGGCTACACCTTC
TRBJ1-1	-	-	TRBV7-9	CASSLRQGNTEAFF	TGTGCCAGCAGCTTAAGGCAGGGGAATACTGAAGCTTTCTTT
TRBJ2-1	TRBD2	-	TRBV25-1	CASSEFTSGHNEQFF	TGTGCCAGCAGTGAATTTACTAGCGGGCACAATGAGCAGTTCTTC
TRBJ2-7	TRBD1	-	TRBV28	CASSIPGQGYEQYF	TGTGCCAGCAGTATCCCGGGACAGGGCTACGAGCAGTACTTC
TRBJ1-5	TRBD1	-	TRBV5-1	CASSVTGTNQPQHF	TGCGCCAGCAGCGTGACAGGGACCAATCAGCCCCAGCATTTT
TRBJ1-1	-	large	TRBV10-1	CASSPRSDTEAFF	TGCGCCAGCAGCCCAAGATCGGACACTGAAGCTTTCTTT
TRBJ1-2	-	once	TRBV7-9	CASSPGQRYGYTF	TGTGCCAGCAGCCCTGGACAGCGCTATGGCTACACCTTC
TRBJ2-3	TRBD1	-	TRBV19	CASRPPTGVADTQYF	TGTGCCAGTCGGCCCCCGACAGGGGTGGCAGATACGCAGTATTTT
TRBJ1-4	-	-	TRBV6-5	CATSRQVDEKLFF	TGTGCCACTTCCCGACAGGTAGATGAAAAACTGTTTTTT
TRBJ2-7	-	-	TRBV27	CASRRDFEQYF	TGTGCCAGCAGACGGGACTTTGAGCAGTACTTC
TRBJ1-5	-	-	TRBV27	CASSFRGLSNQPQHF	TGTGCCAGCAGTTTCAGAGGACTTAGCAATCAGCCCCAGCATTTT
TRBJ1-6	-	-	TRBV5-1	CASTQGSSYNSPLHF	TGCGCCAGCACCCAGGGAAGCTCCTATAATTCACCCCTCCACTTT
TRBJ1-3	-	-	TRBV19	CASSIGSGNTIYF	TGTGCCAGTAGTATCGGCTCTGGAAACACCATATATTTT
TRBJ2-4	TRBD1	-	TRBV5-4	CASSLQGVGANIQYF	TGTGCCAGCAGCTTGCAGGGGGTGGGGGCCAACATTCAGTACTTC
TRBJ1-5	TRBD1	-	TRBV7-2	CASSLKTGTIHNQPQHF	TGTGCCAGCAGCTTAAAGACAGGGACGATTCACAATCAGCCCCAGCATTTT
TRBJ1-5	TRBD1	few	TRBV7-2	CASSFGTGGRQPQHF	TGTGCCAGCAGCTTCGGGACAGGGGGCAGGCAGCCCCAGCATTTT
TRBJ1-2	-	-	TRBV5-1	CASSLGSTSIYGYTF	TGCGCCAGCAGCTTGGGAAGTACCTCTATCTATGGCTACACCTTC
TRBJ1-5	-	-	TRBV10-3	CAISDGNQPQHF	TGTGCCATCAGTGACGGCAATCAGCCCCAGCATTTT
TRBJ1-6	TRBD1	-	TRBV6-5	CASSYSWDRSLLHF	TGTGCCAGCAGTTACTCCTGGGACAGAAGTTTACTCCACTTT
TRBJ1-2	-	-	TRBV10-2	CAIKTDGGDLYGYTF	TGCGCCATCAAGACCGATGGGGGGGACCTCTATGGCTACACCTTC
TRBJ1-1	TRBD1	-	TRBV4-1	CASSPTQGAVAFF	TGCGCCAGCAGCCCGACACAGGGGGCTGTGGCTTTCTTT
TRBJ1-2	-	-	TRBV7-9	CASSLSGAYGYTF	TGTGCCAGCAGCTTAAGCGGGGCCTATGGCTACACCTTC
TRBJ1-2	-	once	TRBV23-1	CASISNRNYGYTF	TGCGCCAGCATAAGCAACAGAAACTATGGCTACACCTTC
TRBJ2-2	TRBD2	-	TRBV10-3	CASWGGANTGELFF	TGTGCCTCCTGGGGGGGGGCGAACACCGGGGAGCTGTTTTTT
TRBJ2-1	TRBD2	-	TRBV27	CASRWRGADSNEQFF	TGTGCCAGCAGGTGGCGGGGGGCCGACTCAAATGAGCAGTTCTTC
TRBJ2-2	-	-	TRBV12-3/TRBV12-4	CASSGGTLGELFF	TGTGCCAGCAGTGGGGGGACGCTGGGGGAGCTGTTTTTT
TRBJ1-2	TRBD1	medium-sized	TRBV4-2	CASSQDLVQGASNTYGYTF	TGTGCCAGCAGCCAAGATTTGGTCCAGGGGGCCTCGAATACCTATGGCTACACCTTC
TRBJ2-5	-	-	TRBV6-4	CASSEGSEQETQYF	TGTGCCAGCAGTGAGGGCTCAGAACAAGAGACCCAGTACTTC
TRBJ1-1	-	-	TRBV3-1/TRBV3-2	CASSQQAGQAEAFF	TGTGCCAGCAGCCAACAGGCGGGCCAGGCTGAAGCTTTCTTT
TRBJ1-2	-	once	TRBV5-1	CASSQDSYGYTF	TGCGCCAGCAGCCAGGACAGCTATGGCTACACCTTC